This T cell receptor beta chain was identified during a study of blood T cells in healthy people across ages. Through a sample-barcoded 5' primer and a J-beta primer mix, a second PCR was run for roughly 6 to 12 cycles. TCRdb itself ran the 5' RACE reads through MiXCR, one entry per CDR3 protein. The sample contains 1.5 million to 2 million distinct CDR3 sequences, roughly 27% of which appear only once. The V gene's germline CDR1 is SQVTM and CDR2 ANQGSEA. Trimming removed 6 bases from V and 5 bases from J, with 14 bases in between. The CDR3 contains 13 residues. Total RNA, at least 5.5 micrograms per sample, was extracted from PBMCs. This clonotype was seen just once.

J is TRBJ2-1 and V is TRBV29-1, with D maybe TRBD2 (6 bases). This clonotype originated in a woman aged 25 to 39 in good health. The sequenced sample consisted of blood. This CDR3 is CSVGGQANNEQFF. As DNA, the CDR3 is TGCAGCGTCGGGGGTCAGGCTAACAATGAGCAGTTCTTC.